This TCR beta chain was documented in a study of T cell clonality in common variable immunodeficiency. The study, taken as a whole, reports: In common variable immunodeficiency, TCR beta chains reportedly carried fewer deletions and N-nucleotide insertions.

Libraries were prepared by immunoSEQ multiplex PCR; TCRdb keeps only in-frame clonotypes and omits some of them. The sample presents more than 9,000 clones, none singletons. This clone was counted a few times. What it binds is unknown. This TCR derives from a human donor with common variable immunodeficiency. The specimen sequenced was peripheral blood mononuclear cells.

The chain's CDR3 is CASSPRELTKNIQYF. CDR3 DNA, as far as it was read: TGTGCCAGCAGCCCGCGGGAGCTGACCAAAAACATT. The chain couples TRBV7-9 to TRBJ2-4, with 7 bases lining up with TRBD2. The sequenced fragment ends 3 residues before the CDR3 boundary, so the rest is inferred from the germline J gene. After removal of 5 bases from V and 2 bases from J, the junction contained 6 bases not matched to a gene. The CDR3 length is 15 residues. The germline V gene has CDR1 SEHNR and CDR2 FQNEAQ (reference sequence).